This is a list of T cell receptor beta chains from one sample in a study of T cell repertoires in cytomegalovirus infection. TCRdb called the reads again in MiXCR, with one record for every CDR3 protein. The table has around 570,000 distinct CDR3 sequences, approximately 40% seen once; the top ten hold 48%. Their specific antigens are unknown. The input for sequencing was cultured PBMCs, taken from culture after CMV antigen stimulation. The receptors shown here come from a human donor in good health (CMV status not recorded). Some clones in this sample may be carry-over from other donors' samples. Each CDR3 is given with its conserved first and last residue. The order of the fields is J gene, clone size, V gene, D gene, CDR3 protein, CDR3 DNA. The D gene is left open where the match is weak. Rows may omit the clone size; those that give it use once, few, many or a size class.

TRBJ2-5,.,TRBV12-5,.,CASGLAETQYF,TGTGCTAGTGGTTTGGCCGAGACCCAGTACTTC
TRBJ2-5,few,TRBV4-1,TRBD2,CASSQPLAGGRETQYF,TGCGCCAGCAGCCAACCACTAGCGGGAGGTCGGGAGACCCAGTACTTC
TRBJ2-5,.,TRBV12-5,TRBD1,CASAPGQGYILESQYF,TGTGCTAGTGCCCCGGGACAGGGGTACATTTTGGAGAGCCAGTACTTC
TRBJ2-6,.,TRBV7-9,.,CASTSWSSGANVLTF,TGTGCCAGCACCTCTTGGAGCTCTGGGGCCAACGTCCTGACTTTC
TRBJ1-1,few,TRBV7-9,.,CASSLVLSEAFF,TGTGCCAGCAGCCTCGTCCTTTCTGAAGCTTTCTTT
TRBJ1-6,once,TRBV12-3/TRBV12-4,TRBD1,CASSSQGVTPLHF,TGTGCCAGCAGCTCACAGGGGGTGACACCCCTCCACTTT
TRBJ2-3,many,TRBV7-2,.,CASSPARDTQYF,TGTGCCAGCAGCCCAGCGCGAGATACGCAGTATTTT
TRBJ2-1,.,TRBV7-2,.,CASSLARAGNHEQFF,TGTGCCAGCAGCTTAGCTAGGGCAGGGAACCATGAGCAGTTCTTC
TRBJ1-2,.,TRBV7-2,.,CASSRGGGEGGYTF,TGTGCCAGCAGCCGCGGGGGGGGCGAGGGTGGCTACACCTTC
TRBJ1-5,few,TRBV7-6,.,CASSPAWDQPQHF,TGTGCCAGCAGCCCCGCTTGGGATCAGCCCCAGCATTTT
TRBJ2-5,few,TRBV7-8,.,CASSFSRGGPGSETQYF,TGTGCCAGCAGCTTCTCGAGGGGGGGGCCAGGGTCCGAGACCCAGTACTTC
TRBJ1-1,.,TRBV14,TRBD1,CASSQQLGTANTEAFF,TGTGCCAGCAGCCAACAACTGGGGACAGCGAACACTGAAGCTTTCTTT
TRBJ2-2,few,TRBV11-2,.,CASSPNGAGATGELFF,TGTGCCAGCAGCCCAAACGGGGCGGGGGCCACCGGGGAGCTGTTTTTT
TRBJ2-3,few,TRBV15,.,CATSREANQGVAQYF,TGTGCCACCAGCAGAGAGGCCAACCAGGGTGTAGCGCAGTATTTT
TRBJ2-3,.,TRBV10-3,TRBD2,CAISESGLAGADTQYF,TGTGCCATCAGTGAGTCAGGACTAGCGGGGGCAGATACGCAGTATTTT
TRBJ2-7,.,TRBV7-9,.,CASSRYLPGEQYF,TGTGCCAGCAGCCGATACTTACCGGGCGAGCAGTACTTC
TRBJ2-7,.,TRBV7-4,.,CASSPGGPSGSYEQYF,TGTGCCAGCAGCCCCGGGGGGCCTAGTGGGTCCTACGAGCAGTACTTC
TRBJ1-3,few,TRBV7-2,.,CASRPRGFTGNTIYF,TGTGCCAGCAGACCCAGGGGTTTTACCGGAAACACCATATATTTT